This is a list of T cell receptor beta chains from one sample in a study of metastatic and nonmetastatic thyroid tumors. Using MiXCR, TCRdb re-called clones from the PCR reads. The table lists 25,000 to 35,000 clones, approximately 15% of them singletons. Source material: blood. The source of these receptors is a female donor with papillary thyroid cancer or a benign thyroid nodule (not recorded which). Some clones in this sample may be carry-over from other donors' samples. Each CDR3 is given with its conserved first and last residue. A D gene is named only where the DNA matches it firmly. Size is omitted from some rows. Given values are once, few, many or a class for expanded clones.

clone_size d_call j_call v_call cdr3_aa cdr3_nt
many . TRBJ2-7 TRBV5-1 CASRADAGEQYF TGCGCCAGCAGAGCGGACGCGGGCGAGCAGTACTTC
many TRBD1 TRBJ1-1 TRBV15 CATSRRGQGLTEAFF TGTGCCACCAGCAGGCGGGGACAGGGGCTCACTGAAGCTTTCTTT
. . TRBJ1-5 TRBV20-1 CSATIPGLGSNQPQHF TGCAGTGCTACTATACCGGGACTCGGTAGCAATCAGCCCCAGCATTTT
many . TRBJ2-3 TRBV7-2 CASSLALAVDTQYF TGTGCCAGCAGCTTAGCGCTAGCCGTGGATACGCAGTATTTT
many TRBD1 TRBJ1-1 TRBV4-3 CASSHEEGADTEAFF TGCGCCAGCAGCCACGAGGAGGGGGCGGACACTGAAGCTTTCTTT
. TRBD2 TRBJ2-7 TRBV2 CESSRLAATYEQYF TGTGAAAGCAGTCGACTAGCGGCGACCTACGAGCAGTACTTC
many . TRBJ2-3 TRBV29-1 CSVQRAEADTQYF TGCAGCGTTCAACGGGCCGAGGCAGATACGCAGTATTTT
. . TRBJ1-4 TRBV6-4 CASSDGRATNEKLFF TGTGCCAGCAGTGATGGACGGGCAACTAATGAAAAACTGTTTTTT
few . TRBJ1-5 TRBV12-3/TRBV12-4 CASRSDGGGYNQPQHF TGTGCCAGCAGATCCGACGGTGGGGGATACAATCAGCCCCAGCATTTT
many . TRBJ2-5 TRBV28 CASSQPGPTRTQYF TGTGCCAGCAGCCAGCCGGGGCCCACGCGGACCCAGTACTTC
few . TRBJ2-7 TRBV6-5 CASSYSLQGYEQYF TGTGCCAGCAGTTATTCTCTTCAGGGATACGAGCAGTACTTC
many TRBD1 TRBJ1-2 TRBV7-2 CASSSNRGEGYTF TGTGCCAGCAGCTCCAACAGGGGGGAAGGCTACACCTTC